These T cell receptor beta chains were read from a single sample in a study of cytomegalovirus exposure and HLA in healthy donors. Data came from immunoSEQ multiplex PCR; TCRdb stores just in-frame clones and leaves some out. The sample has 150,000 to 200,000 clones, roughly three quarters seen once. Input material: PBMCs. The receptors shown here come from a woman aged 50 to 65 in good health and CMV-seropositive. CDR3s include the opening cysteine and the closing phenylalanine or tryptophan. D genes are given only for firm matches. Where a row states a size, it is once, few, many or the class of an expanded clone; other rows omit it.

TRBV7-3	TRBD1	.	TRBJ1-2	CASSLYERGLGGYTF	TGTGCCAGCAGCTTATATGAGAGGGGGCTCGGTGGCTACACCTTC
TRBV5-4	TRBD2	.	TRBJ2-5	CASRPGLASGRGRETQYF	TGTGCCAGCCGCCCGGGTTTGGCTAGCGGGCGAGGGAGAGAGACCCAGTACTTC
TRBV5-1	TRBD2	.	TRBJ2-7	CASSFAGGAAEQYF	TGCGCCAGCAGCTTTGCGGGGGGGGCGGCCGAGCAGTACTTC
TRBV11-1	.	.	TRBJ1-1	CASSFRGIGDEAFF	TGTGCCAGCAGCTTCCGGGGGATCGGGGACGAAGCTTTCTTT
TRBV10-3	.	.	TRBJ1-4	CAISETPGAPNEKLFF	TGTGCCATCAGTGAGACTCCAGGGGCCCCTAATGAAAAACTGTTTTTT
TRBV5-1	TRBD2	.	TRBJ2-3	CASSVAGLAGGTDTQYF	TGCGCCAGCAGCGTAGCTGGACTAGCGGGGGGAACAGATACGCAGTATTTT
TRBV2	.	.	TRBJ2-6	CAAGVSGANGLTF	TGTGCCGCAGGGGTGTCTGGGGCCAACGGCCTGACTTTC
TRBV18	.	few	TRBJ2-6	CASSPRLSTTGFSGANVLTF	TGTGCCAGCTCACCACGGTTGTCTACCACAGGGTTCTCTGGGGCCAACGTCCTGACTTTC
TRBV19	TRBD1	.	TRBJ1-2	CASSTSQGAGYGYTF	TGTGCCAGTAGTACATCACAGGGGGCTGGCTATGGCTACACCTTC
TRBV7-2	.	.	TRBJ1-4	CASSPPGGGNEKLFF	TGTGCCAGCAGCCCCCCCGGAGGAGGGAATGAAAAACTGTTTTTT
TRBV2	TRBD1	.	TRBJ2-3	CASSGYGQGATDTQYF	TGTGCCAGCAGTGGGTACGGGCAGGGGGCCACAGATACGCAGTATTTT
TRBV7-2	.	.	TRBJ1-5	CASSLERDQPQHF	TGTGCCAGCAGCTTAGAGCGGGATCAGCCCCAGCATTTT
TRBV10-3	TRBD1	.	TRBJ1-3	CAIRPWTGGGLSGNTIYF	TGTGCCATCAGACCCTGGACAGGGGGCGGCCTCTCTGGAAACACCATATATTTT
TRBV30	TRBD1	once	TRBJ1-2	CAWSVGRGRYGYTF	TGTGCCTGGAGTGTAGGTAGGGGGCGATACGGCTACACCTTC
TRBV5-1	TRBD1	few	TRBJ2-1	CASSPGQGTYNEQFF	TGCGCCAGCAGCCCCGGACAGGGGACCTACAATGAGCAGTTCTTC
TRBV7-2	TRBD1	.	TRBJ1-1	CASGQGVNTEAFF	TGTGCCAGCGGACAGGGGGTGAACACTGAAGCTTTCTTT
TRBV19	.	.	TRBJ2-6	CASTGGGVRGANGLTF	TGTGCCAGTACCGGAGGGGGGGTACGTGGGGCCAACGGCCTGACTTTC